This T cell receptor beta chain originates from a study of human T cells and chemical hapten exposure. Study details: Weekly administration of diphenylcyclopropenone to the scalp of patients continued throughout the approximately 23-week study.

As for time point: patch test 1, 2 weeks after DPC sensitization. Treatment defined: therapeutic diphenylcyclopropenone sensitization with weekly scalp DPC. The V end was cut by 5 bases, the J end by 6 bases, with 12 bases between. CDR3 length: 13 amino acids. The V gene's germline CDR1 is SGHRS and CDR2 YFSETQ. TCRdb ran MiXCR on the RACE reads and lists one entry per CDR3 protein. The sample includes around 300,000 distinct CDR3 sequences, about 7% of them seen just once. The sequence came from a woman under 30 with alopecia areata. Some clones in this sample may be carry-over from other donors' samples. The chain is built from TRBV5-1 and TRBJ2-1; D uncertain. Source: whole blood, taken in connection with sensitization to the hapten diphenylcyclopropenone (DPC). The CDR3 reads CASRLIGGNEQFF. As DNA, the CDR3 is TGCGCCAGCAGGTTAATAGGTGGCAATGAGCAGTTCTTC.